The clone carrying this T cell receptor (beta chain) was found many times. Its antigen is still unknown. This entry belongs to a study of response to subunit inactivated influenza vaccine. Points from the study as a whole: Authors proposed each seasonal influenza vaccination draws in few new T cells.

TCRdb re-derived calls from the RT-PCR reads in MiXCR, one entry per CDR3 protein. The data contain roughly 630,000 distinct CDR3 sequences, 13% to 15% of them singletons. Germline loops: CDR1 MNHEY, CDR2 SMNVEV (reference sequence). This CDR3 is 17 amino acids long. V gave up 6 bases and J gave up 0 bases, with 15 bases separating them. The sequencing here drew on PBMCs from blood, taken 14 to 15 days before vaccination. This TCR was recovered from a man between 50 and 59 years old who received an inactivated influenza vaccine. This chain connects TRBV27 to TRBJ1-6; D not resolved. CDR3 in amino acids: CASSKIQESSYNSPLHF. The CDR3 DNA reads as TGTGCCAGCAGCAAGATTCAGGAGAGCTCCTATAATTCACCCCTCCACTTT.